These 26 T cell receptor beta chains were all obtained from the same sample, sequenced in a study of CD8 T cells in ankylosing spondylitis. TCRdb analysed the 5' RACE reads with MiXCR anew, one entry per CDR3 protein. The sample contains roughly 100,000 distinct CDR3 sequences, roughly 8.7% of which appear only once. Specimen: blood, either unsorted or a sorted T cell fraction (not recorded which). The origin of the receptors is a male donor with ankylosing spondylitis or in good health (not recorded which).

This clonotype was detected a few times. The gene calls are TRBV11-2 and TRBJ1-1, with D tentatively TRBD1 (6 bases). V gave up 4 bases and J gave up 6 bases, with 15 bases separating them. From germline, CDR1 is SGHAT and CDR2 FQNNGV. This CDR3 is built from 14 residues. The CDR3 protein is CASSSRGGLSEAFF. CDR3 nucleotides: TGTGCCAGCAGCTCAAGGGGGGGGTTATCTGAAGCTTTCTTT.

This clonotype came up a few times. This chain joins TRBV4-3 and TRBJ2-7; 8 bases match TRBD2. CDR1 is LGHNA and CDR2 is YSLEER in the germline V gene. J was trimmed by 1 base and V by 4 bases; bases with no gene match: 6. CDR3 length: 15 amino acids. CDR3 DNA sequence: TGCGCCAGCAGCCCTCTTAGCGGGGCATCCTACGAGCAGTACTTC. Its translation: CASSPLSGASYEQYF.

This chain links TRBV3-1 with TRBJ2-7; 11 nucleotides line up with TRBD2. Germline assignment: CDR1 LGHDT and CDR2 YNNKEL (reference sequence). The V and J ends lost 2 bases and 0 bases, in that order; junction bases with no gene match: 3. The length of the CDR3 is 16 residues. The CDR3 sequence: CASSQRTSGPSYEQYF. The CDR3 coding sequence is TGTGCCAGCAGCCAAAGGACTAGCGGGCCCTCCTACGAGCAGTACTTC.

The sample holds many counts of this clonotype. CDR3: CSASRTNTDTQYF. In nucleotides, the CDR3 is TGCAGTGCAAGCAGGACCAACACAGATACGCAGTATTTT. This chain connects TRBV20-1 to TRBJ2-3; no firm D call. V lost 6 bases and J lost 2, with 12 bases in between. CDR3 length: 13 amino acids. Germline V gene sequence: CDR1 DFQATT, CDR2 SNEGSKA (reference sequence).

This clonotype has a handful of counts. The chain's CDR3 is CASSYGPYEQYF. The CDR3 bases are TGTGCCAGCAGTTACGGCCCCTACGAGCAGTACTTC. The gene calls are TRBV6-2 or TRBV6-3 and TRBJ2-7; D is undetermined. Trimming took 2 bases from V and 2 from J, leaving 4 bases between them. The germline V gene has CDR1 MNHEY and CDR2 SVGEGT. The CDR3 is 12 residues long.

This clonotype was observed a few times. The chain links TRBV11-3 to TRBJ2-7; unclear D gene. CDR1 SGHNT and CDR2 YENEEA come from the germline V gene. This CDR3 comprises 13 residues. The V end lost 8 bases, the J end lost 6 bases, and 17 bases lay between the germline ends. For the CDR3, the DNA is TGTGCCAGCGCTGGTAGACATCCCTGCGAGCAGTACTTC. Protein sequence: CASAGRHPCEQYF.

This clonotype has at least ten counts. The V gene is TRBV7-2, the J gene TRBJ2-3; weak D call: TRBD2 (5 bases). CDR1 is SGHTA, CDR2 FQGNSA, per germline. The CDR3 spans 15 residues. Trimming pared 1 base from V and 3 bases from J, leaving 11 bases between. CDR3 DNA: TGTGCCAGCAGCTTAGTCTCTAGCCCGACAGATACGCAGTATTTT. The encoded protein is CASSLVSSPTDTQYF.

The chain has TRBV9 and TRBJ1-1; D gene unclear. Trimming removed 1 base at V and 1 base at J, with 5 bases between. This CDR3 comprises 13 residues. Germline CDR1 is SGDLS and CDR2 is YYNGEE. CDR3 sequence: CASSVIGNTEAFF. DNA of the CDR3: TGTGCCAGCAGCGTAATAGGGAACACTGAAGCTTTCTTT.

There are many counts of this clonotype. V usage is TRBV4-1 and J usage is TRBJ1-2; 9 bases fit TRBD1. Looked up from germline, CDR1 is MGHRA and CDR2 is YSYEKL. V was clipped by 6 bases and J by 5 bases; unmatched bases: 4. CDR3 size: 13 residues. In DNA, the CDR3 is TGCGCCAGCAGGGGACAGGGAGAATATGGCTACACCTTC. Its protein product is CASRGQGEYGYTF.

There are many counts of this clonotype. The CDR3 protein is CASSFEDRGLNEQFF. The CDR3 bases are TGTGCCAGCAGCTTCGAGGACAGGGGGCTTAATGAGCAGTTCTTC. This chain connects TRBV5-5 to TRBJ2-1; TRBD1 matches 11 bases. Germline V gene sequence: CDR1 SGHKS, CDR2 YYEKEE (reference sequence). V was pared by 2 bases and J by 7 bases, with 5 bases of the junction left unmatched. The CDR3 spans 15 residues. Together with reference TRBV5-5 and TRBJ2-1, the CDR3 gives the full variable domain: DAGVTQSPTHLIKTRGQQVTLRCSPISGHKSVSWYQQVLGQGPQFIFQYYEKEERGRGNFPDRFSARQFPNYSSELNVNALLLGDSALYLCASSFEDRGLNEQFFGPGTRLTVL.

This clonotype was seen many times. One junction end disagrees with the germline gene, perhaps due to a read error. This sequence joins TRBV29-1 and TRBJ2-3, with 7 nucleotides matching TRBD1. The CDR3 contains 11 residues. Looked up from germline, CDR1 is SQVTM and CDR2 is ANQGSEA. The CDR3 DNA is TGCAGCACGTACTCGGGACAGTTCCCCCCCTTT. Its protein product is CSTYSGQFPPF.

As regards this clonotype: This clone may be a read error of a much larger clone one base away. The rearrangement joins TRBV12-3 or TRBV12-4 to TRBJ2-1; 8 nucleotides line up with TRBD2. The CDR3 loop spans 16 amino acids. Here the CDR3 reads CAISLIWASGHNEQFF. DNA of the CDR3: TGTGCCATCAGTTTAATCTGGGCTAGCGGGCACAATGAGCAGTTCTTC.

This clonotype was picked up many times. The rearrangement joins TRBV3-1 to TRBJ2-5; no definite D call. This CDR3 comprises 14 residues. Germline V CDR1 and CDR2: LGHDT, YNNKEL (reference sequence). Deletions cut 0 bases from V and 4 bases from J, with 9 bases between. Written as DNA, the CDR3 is TGTGCCAGCAGCCAAGAAGTACAGCTAGAGACCCAGTACTTC. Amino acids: CASSQEVQLETQYF.

CDR3: CASSPGTANQPQHF. In DNA, the CDR3 is TGCGCCAGCAGCCCCGGGACGGCCAATCAGCCCCAGCATTTT. The rearrangement joins TRBV5-1 to TRBJ1-5; TRBD1 is a possible D gene (5 bases). This CDR3 is 14 amino acids long. Trimming stripped 4 bases from V and 3 bases from J, with 11 bases between. Germline V gives CDR1 SGHRS, CDR2 YFSETQ.

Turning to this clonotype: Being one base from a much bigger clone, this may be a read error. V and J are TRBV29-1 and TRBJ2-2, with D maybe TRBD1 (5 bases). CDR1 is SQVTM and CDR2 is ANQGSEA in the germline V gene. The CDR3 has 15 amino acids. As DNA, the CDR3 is TGCAGCGTTGAAGACAGGGTGGGTGTCACCGTGGAGCTGTTTTTT. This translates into CSVEDRVGVTVELFF.

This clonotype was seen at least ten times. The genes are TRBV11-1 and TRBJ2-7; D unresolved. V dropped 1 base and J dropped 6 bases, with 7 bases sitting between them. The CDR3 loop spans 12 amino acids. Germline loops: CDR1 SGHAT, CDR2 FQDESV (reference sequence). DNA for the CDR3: TGTGCCAGCAGCTTAGGGACCGCCGAGCAGTACTTC. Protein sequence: CASSLGTAEQYF.

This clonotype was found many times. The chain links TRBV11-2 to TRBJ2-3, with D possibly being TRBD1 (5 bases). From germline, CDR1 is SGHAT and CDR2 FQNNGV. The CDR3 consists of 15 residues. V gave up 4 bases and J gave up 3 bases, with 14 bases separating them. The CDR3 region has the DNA TGTGCCAGCAGCTCAGGGCCTGTAGGAACAGATACGCAGTATTTT. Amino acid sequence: CASSSGPVGTDTQYF.

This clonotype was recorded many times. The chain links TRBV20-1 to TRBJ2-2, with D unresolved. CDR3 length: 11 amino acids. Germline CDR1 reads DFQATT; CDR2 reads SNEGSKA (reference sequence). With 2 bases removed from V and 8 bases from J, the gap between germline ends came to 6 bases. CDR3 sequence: CSARSLGELFF. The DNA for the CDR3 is TGCAGTGCTAGATCCCTGGGGGAGCTGTTTTTT.

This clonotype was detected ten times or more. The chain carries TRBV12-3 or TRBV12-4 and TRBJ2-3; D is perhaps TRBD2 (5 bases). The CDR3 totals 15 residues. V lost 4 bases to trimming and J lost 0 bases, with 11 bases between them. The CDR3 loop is CASSSSGLSTDTQYF. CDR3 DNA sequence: TGTGCCAGCAGTTCCTCAGGACTGAGCACAGATACGCAGTATTTT.

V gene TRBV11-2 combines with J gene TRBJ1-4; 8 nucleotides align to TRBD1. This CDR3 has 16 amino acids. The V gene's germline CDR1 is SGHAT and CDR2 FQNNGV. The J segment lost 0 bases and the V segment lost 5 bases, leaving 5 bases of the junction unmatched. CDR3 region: CASSQTGVPTNEKLFF. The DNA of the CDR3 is TGTGCCAGCAGCCAGACAGGGGTGCCAACTAATGAAAAACTGTTTTTT.

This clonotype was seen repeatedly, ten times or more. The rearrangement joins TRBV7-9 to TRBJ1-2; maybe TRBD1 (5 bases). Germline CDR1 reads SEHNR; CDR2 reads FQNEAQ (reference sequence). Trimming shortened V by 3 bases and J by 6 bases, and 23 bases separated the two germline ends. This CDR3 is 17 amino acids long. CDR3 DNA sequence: TGTGCCAGCAGCTTGGAGGGACTCCTAGGTCAGGCGGATGGCTACACCTTC. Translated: CASSLEGLLGQADGYTF. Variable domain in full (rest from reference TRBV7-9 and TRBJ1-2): DTGVSQNPRHKITKRGQNVTFRCDPISEHNRLYWYRQTLGQGPEFLTYFQNEAQLEKSRLLSDRFSAERPKGSFSTLEIQRTEQGDSAMYLCASSLEGLLGQADGYTFGSGTRLTVV.

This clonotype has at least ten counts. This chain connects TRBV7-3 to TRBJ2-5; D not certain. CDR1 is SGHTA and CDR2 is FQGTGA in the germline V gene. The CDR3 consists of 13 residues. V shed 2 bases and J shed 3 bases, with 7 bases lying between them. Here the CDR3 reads CASSLRDKETQYF. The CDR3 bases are TGTGCCAGCAGCTTACGAGACAAAGAGACCCAGTACTTC.

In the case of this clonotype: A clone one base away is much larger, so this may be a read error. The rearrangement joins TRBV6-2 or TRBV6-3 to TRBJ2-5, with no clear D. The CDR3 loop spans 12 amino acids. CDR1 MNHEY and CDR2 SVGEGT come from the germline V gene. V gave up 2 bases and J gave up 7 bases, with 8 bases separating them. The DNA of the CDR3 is TGTGCCAGCAGTTACGGGCGAGCGACCCAGTACTTC. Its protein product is CASSYGRATQYF.

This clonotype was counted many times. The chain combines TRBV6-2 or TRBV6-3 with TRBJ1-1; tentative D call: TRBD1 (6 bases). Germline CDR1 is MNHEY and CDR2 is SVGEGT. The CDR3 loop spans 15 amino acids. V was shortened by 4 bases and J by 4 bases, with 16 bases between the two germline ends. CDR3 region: CASSSLGGSGTEAFF. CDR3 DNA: TGTGCCAGCAGTTCTTTAGGGGGATCGGGCACTGAAGCTTTCTTT.

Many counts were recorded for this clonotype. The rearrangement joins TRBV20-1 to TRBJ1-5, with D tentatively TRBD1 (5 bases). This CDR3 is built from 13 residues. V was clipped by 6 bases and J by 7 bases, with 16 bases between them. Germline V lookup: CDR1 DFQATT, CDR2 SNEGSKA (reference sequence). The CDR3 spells CSARGGIGQPQHF. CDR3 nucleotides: TGCAGTGCCCGTGGGGGGATCGGGCAGCCCCAGCATTTT.

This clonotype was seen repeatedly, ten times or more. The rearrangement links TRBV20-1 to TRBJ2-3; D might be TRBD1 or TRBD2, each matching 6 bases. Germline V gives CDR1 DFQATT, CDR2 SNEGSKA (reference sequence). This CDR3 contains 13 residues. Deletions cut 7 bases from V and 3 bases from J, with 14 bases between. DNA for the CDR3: TGCAGTGTTGGAGGGGGGAGGACAGATACGCAGTATTTT. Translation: CSVGGGRTDTQYF.